This T cell receptor beta chain was recovered during a study of Ad26.COV2.S vaccination and SARS-CoV-2 variants. Study background: Donor was assigned to the Ad26.COV2.S arm of trial COV1001. Whole-study results and caveats: It was found that vaccine and placebo recipients had similar non-spike TCR breadth.

Per the germline V gene, CDR1 is SGHDT and CDR2 is YYEEEE. Trimming cost V 4 bases and J 6 bases; bases outside gene matches: 5. The CDR3 contains 14 residues. Treatment indicated: 19 received Ad26.COV2.S at low or high dose, single or two shots; about 5 received placebo; per-sample allocation not given. Material that was analyzed had been drawn on day 63 after the first vaccine or placebo injection. This vaccine is an Ad26 vector that expresses the Wuhan-strain SARS-CoV-2 spike. Measured with immunoSEQ multiplex PCR; TCRdb has only the in-frame clones, and not every one. The data contain hundreds of thousands of clones, about 87% of them singletons. Turning to this clone: The antigen is undetermined.

The rearrangement joins TRBV5-6 to TRBJ2-2, with 8 bases identical to TRBD2. The specimen comprised peripheral blood, sampled in a trial of Ad26.COV2.S vaccine versus placebo. The origin of this receptor is a person between 18 and 65 years old who received the Ad26.COV2.S COVID-19 vaccine or a placebo. CDR3 DNA: TGTGCCAGCAGCACAGGACTAGCCGCCGGGGAGCTGTTTTTT. Translating it yields CASSTGLAAGELFF.